The clone carrying this T cell receptor (beta chain) was recorded only once. This sample stems from a study of blood T cell repertoires in COVID-19. Overall study: Specimens from acute and convalescent COVID-19 originated in the United States, Italy and Spain. The cDNA or gDNA used as material had been derived from T cells, B-cell-depleted T cells, or PBMCs.

In the authors' methods: Amplification of reference gene primers provided the estimated nucleated cell counts. Using immunoSEQ multiplex PCR, the repertoire was profiled, and TCRdb retains in-frame clones only, with some absent. The D gene and trimming were derived from the DNA, and the V and J assignments and clone size from that table. The sample contains just under 70,000 clones, 80% to 90% of which appear only once. The V and J ends lost 8 bases and 10 bases respectively, with 18 bases between them. The length of the CDR3 is 13 residues. The V gene's germline CDR1 is LNHDA and CDR2 SQIVND (reference sequence).

This clonotype was sampled from a man aged 30 to 45 with acute or convalescent COVID-19. The V and J genes are TRBV19 and TRBJ1-5, with D unclear. Material for sequencing was peripheral blood. DNA of the CDR3: TGTGCCAGTGGTGACTCACCGACTCACCCCCAGCATTTT. This encodes CASGDSPTHPQHF.